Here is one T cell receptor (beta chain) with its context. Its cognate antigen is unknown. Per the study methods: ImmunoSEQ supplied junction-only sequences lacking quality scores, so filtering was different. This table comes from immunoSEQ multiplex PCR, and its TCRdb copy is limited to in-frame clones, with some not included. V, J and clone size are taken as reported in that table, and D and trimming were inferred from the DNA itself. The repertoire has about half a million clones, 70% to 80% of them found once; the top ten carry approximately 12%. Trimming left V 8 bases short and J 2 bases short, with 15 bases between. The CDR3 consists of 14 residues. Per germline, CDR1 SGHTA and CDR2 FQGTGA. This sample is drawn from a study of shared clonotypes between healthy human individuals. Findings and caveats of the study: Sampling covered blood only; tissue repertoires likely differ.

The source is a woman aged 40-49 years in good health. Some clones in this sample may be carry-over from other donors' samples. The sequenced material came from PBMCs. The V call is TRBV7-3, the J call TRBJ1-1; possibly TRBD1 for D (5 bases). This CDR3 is CASRQTGINTEAFF. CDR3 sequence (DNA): TGTGCCAGCCGCCAAACAGGCATAAACACTGAAGCTTTCTTT.